The present T cell receptor (beta chain) was sequenced within a study of CD8+CD57+ T cells in acquired aplastic anemia. Background on the study: Mean yield of DNA from sorted CD4+ and CD8+ cells was 3.2 ug. Healthy donors yielded around 10 million CD4+ cell reads on average. Whole-study results and caveats: Common to patients and controls were twenty-nine CD8+ CDR3 sequences.

TCR beta VDJ and CDR3 profiling used genomic DNA as template. TCRdb independently ran MiXCR on the reads; one entry per CDR3 protein. Of more than 100,000 distinct CDR3 sequences in the sample, around two fifths are singletons; the top ten hold 8% to 8.5%. About this clonotype itself: As yet, its antigen is unknown.

Germline values: CDR1 SGHDT, CDR2 YYEEEE. Trimming cost V 3 bases and J 2 bases, with 8 bases left between them. The CDR3 contains 14 residues. Material: sorted CD4+, CD8+, or CD8+CD57+ T cells (not recorded which) from PBMCs. The V and J genes are TRBV5-6 and TRBJ1-4, with a tentative D call TRBD1 (5 bases). The source of this sequence is a human donor in good health, serving as a control. CDR3 region: CASSSGLTNEKLFF. CDR3 sequence (DNA): TGTGCCAGCAGCTCGGGACTGACTAATGAAAAACTGTTTTTT.